This TCR beta chain was recorded in a study of blood T cell repertoires in COVID-19. Study-level background: Samples taken during acute and convalescent COVID-19 were collected in the United States, Italy and Spain. T cells, B-cell-depleted T cells, or PBMCs supplied cDNA or gDNA.

Original methodology: Nucleated cell number was recorded as an estimate derived from reference gene primer amplification. TCRdb keeps only in-frame clones here, not all; method: immunoSEQ multiplex PCR. V, J and clone size were drawn from that table, and D and trimming were deduced from the DNA. The sample consists of some 30,000 clones, about 91% of them appearing once. Germline V gene data show CDR1 as MNHNS and CDR2 as SASEGT. The CDR3 length is 16 residues. The J segment lost 2 bases and the V segment lost 2 bases, leaving 7 bases of the junction unmatched. This chain uses TRBV6-1 with TRBJ2-3, with 7 positions matching TRBD2. The sequenced sample consisted of peripheral blood. The TCR was taken from a man aged 50 to 59 with active COVID-19. The CDR3 protein is CASSERGGGTTDTQYF. The CDR3 nucleotides read TGTGCCAGCAGTGAACGCGGGGGTGGTACCACAGATACGCAGTATTTT.